This T cell receptor beta chain derives from a study of blood T cell repertoires in COVID-19. Study-wide context: Some COVID-19 samples were acute and others convalescent; all came from the United States, Italy and Spain. PBMCs, B-cell-depleted T cells, or T cells provided the cDNA or gDNA that made up the material.

The CDR3 is 14 residues long. The junction had 5 bases not matched to a gene; V was cut back by 4 bases and J by 5 bases. Germline CDR1 MDHEN, CDR2 SYDVKM. Individuals drawn from approximately 26 US areas were about 18 to 90 years old. Profiled with immunoSEQ multiplex PCR; TCRdb holds only in-frame clones, not every one. The sample has roughly 430,000 clones, roughly 88% seen once. The gene calls are TRBV28 and TRBJ1-1, with TRBD1 identical over 9 bases. Sequenced material: PBMCs or T cells enriched from blood (not recorded which). This TCR was recovered from a woman aged 18-29 years who had been exposed to COVID-19. The CDR3 region is CASSYTGGVTEAFF. CDR3 sequence (DNA): TGTGCCAGCAGTTATACAGGGGGCGTAACTGAAGCTTTCTTT. The entire variable domain, with the rest obtained from reference TRBV28 and TRBJ1-1, is as follows: DVKVTQSSRYLVKRTGEKVFLECVQDMDHENMFWYRQDPGLGLRLIYFSYDVKMKEKGDIPEGYSVSREKKERFSLILESASTNQTSMYLCASSYTGGVTEAFFGQGTRLTVV.